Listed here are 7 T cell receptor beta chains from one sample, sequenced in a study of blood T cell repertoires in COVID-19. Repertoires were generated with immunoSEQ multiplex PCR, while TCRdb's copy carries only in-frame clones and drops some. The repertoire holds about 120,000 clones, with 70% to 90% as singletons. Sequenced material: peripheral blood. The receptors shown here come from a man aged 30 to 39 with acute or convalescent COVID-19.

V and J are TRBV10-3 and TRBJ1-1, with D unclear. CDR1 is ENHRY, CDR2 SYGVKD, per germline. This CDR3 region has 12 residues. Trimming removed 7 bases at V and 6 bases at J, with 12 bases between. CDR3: CAINSDEAEAFF. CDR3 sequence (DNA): TGTGCCATCAATTCCGACGAGGCTGAAGCTTTCTTT.

Written as DNA, the CDR3 is TGTGCCAGCAGCGGGGACAGGGGAAGCACAGATACGCAGTATTTT. It codes for CASSGDRGSTDTQYF. The chain recombines TRBV6-5 with TRBJ2-3, with 10 bases identical to TRBD1. V dropped 6 bases and J dropped 0; count of bases not matched to a gene: 3. The CDR3 contains 15 residues. Germline lookup yields CDR1 MNHEY and CDR2 SVGAGI.

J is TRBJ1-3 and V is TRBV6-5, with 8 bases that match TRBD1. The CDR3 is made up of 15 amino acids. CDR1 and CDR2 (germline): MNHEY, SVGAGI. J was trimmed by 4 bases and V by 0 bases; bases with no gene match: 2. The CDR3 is CASSYSWTGGNTIYF. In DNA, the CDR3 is TGTGCCAGCAGTTACTCCTGGACAGGGGGAAACACCATATATTTT.

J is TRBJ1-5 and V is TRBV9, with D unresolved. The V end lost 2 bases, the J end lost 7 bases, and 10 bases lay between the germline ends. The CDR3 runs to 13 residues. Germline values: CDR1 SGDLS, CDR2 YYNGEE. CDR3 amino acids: CASSVDNEQPQHF. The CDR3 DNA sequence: TGTGCCAGCAGCGTTGACAACGAGCAGCCCCAGCATTTT.

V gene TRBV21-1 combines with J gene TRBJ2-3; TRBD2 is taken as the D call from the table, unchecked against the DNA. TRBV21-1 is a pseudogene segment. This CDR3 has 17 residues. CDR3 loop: CASSKSGPSGRGDTQYF. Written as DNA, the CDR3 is TGTGCCAGCAGCAAAAGTGGTCCTAGCGGGAGGGGAGATACGCAGTATTTT.

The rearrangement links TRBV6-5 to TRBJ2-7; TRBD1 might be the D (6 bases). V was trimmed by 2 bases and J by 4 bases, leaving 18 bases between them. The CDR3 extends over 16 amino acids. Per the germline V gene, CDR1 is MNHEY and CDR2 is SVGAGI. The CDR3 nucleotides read TGTGCCAGCAGTTACACGCTAGGGACAAACAATTACGAGCAGTACTTC. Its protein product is CASSYTLGTNNYEQYF.

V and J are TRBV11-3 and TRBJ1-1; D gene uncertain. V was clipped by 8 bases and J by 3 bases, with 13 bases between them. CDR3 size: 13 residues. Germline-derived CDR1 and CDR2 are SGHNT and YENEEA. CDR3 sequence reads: CASRRNRDTEAFF. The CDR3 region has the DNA TGTGCCAGCCGGAGGAATAGGGACACTGAAGCTTTCTTT. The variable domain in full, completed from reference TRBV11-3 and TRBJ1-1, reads EAGVVQSPRYKIIEKKQPVAFWCNPISGHNTLYWYLQNLGQGPELLIRYENEEAVDDSQLPKDRFSAERLKGVDSTLKIQPAELGDSAVYLCASRRNRDTEAFFGQGTRLTVV.